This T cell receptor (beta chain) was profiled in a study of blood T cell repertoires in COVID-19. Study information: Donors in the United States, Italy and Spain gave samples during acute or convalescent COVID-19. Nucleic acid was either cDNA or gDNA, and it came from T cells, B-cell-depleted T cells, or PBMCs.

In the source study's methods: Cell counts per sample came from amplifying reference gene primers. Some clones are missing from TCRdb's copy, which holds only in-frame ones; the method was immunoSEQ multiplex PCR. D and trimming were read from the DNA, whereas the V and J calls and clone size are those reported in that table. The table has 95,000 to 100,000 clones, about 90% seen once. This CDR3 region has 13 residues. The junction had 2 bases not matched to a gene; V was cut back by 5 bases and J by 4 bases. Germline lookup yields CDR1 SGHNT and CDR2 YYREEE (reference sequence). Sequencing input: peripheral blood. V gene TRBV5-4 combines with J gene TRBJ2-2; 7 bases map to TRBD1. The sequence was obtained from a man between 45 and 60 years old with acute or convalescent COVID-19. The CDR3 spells CASSSGGTGELFF. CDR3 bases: TGTGCCAGCAGTTCAGGGGGCACCGGGGAGCTGTTTTTT.